The T cell receptor beta chain described here comes from a study of radiation and T cells in renal cell carcinoma. Study-level background: Nephrectomy followed 15 Gy stereotactic body radiation by 4 weeks.

Time point here: baseline pretreatment blood. Sample treatment: 15 Gy SBRT to primary tumor, nephrectomy 4 weeks later. Serial blood draws occurred at baseline and 2 and 4 weeks post-SBRT. Profiled with immunoSEQ multiplex PCR; TCRdb holds only in-frame clones, not every one. The sample consists of tens of thousands of clones, about three quarters of them appearing once. Deletions cut 6 bases from V and 4 bases from J, with 19 bases between. This CDR3 has 15 amino acids. The V gene is TRBV23-1, the J gene TRBJ2-7, with D possibly being TRBD1 or TRBD2 (5 bases each). TRBV23-1 is reported as an ORF; its role is uncertain. The sequence was collected from a man aged 55 to 70 with renal cell carcinoma. The sample in question was blood, obtained from a patient whose treatment included radiotherapy and nephrectomy. This chain's CDR3 is CASRGRGVHPYEQYF. The DNA for the CDR3 is TGCGCCAGCAGGGGAAGGGGAGTACACCCTTACGAGCAGTACTTC.